This passage covers 27 T cell receptor beta chains from one sample sequenced in a study of OX40 agonist ivuxolimab in advanced cancers. TCRdb keeps only in-frame clones here, not all; method: immunoSEQ multiplex PCR. Of 20,000 or so clones detected, about two thirds appear once; the ten largest clones hold about 17%. This specimen was CD4+ or CD8+ T cells sorted from blood, taken in a trial of the OX40 agonist ivuxolimab. The origin of the receptors is an adult with an advanced solid tumor such as melanoma, head and neck, liver or kidney cancer.

This clone rates as medium-sized. The chain is built from TRBV2 and TRBJ1-1; TRBD1 might be the D (5 bases). This CDR3 comprises 12 residues. Germline CDR1 SNHLY, CDR2 FYNNEI. Trimming cost V 4 bases and J 6 bases, with 9 bases left between them. DNA of the CDR3: TGTGCCAGCAGTGTAGGGGAGGCTGAAGCTTTCTTT. This sequence encodes CASSVGEAEAFF.

The CDR3 sequence: CASSRSGISYNEQFF. Written as DNA, the CDR3 is TGTGCCAGCAGCCGCAGCGGGATCTCCTACAATGAGCAGTTCTTC. V gene TRBV7-8 combines with J gene TRBJ2-1, with 7 bases identical to TRBD2. Germline trimming cut 5 bases from V and 0 bases from J; bases unmatched to any gene: 4. This CDR3 is built from 15 residues. From germline, CDR1 is SGHVS and CDR2 FQNEAQ.

In the case of this clone: Other DNA sequences within the sample encode an identical CDR3. CDR3 sequence reads: CASRGGGKFYEQYF. DNA of the CDR3: TGTGCCAGCAGGGGGGGGGGGAAATTTTACGAGCAGTACTTC. The chain recombines TRBV28 with TRBJ2-7, with TRBD2 identical over 7 bases. The CDR3 length is 14 residues. Trimming removed 6 bases from V and 4 bases from J; junction bases left unmatched: 9. Germline loops: CDR1 MDHEN, CDR2 SYDVKM.

J is TRBJ1-1 and V is TRBV4-1; tentative D call: TRBD1 (5 bases). The CDR3 contains 13 residues. The germline V gene encodes CDR1 MGHRA and CDR2 YSYEKL. V lost 3 bases and J 4 bases, leaving 9 bases between the germline ends. CDR3 sequence: CASSHGGGTEAFF. CDR3 DNA sequence: TGCGCCAGCAGCCACGGGGGAGGCACTGAAGCTTTCTTT.

The chain links TRBV5-1 to TRBJ2-2; possible D gene TRBD2, 5 bases. In germline, CDR1 is SGHRS, CDR2 YFSETQ. The CDR3 loop spans 15 amino acids. With 2 bases removed from V and 0 bases from J, the gap between germline ends came to 8 bases. Here the CDR3 reads CASSFSGTNTGELFF. CDR3 coding DNA: TGCGCCAGCAGCTTCTCCGGGACGAACACCGGGGAGCTGTTTTTT.

The chain links TRBV5-1 to TRBJ2-7; 9 bases agree with TRBD1. The germline CDR1 and CDR2 sequences are SGHRS and YFSETQ. With 4 bases clipped from V and 1 base from J, the junction kept 9 bases outside the gene matches. The CDR3 covers 16 residues. In DNA form, the CDR3 reads TGCGCCAGCAGCCGGGGACAGGGCCTTTATTCCTACGAGCAGTACTTC. This translates into CASSRGQGLYSYEQYF.

This clone is a singleton in its sample. The V call is TRBV28, the J call TRBJ1-1, with 10 bases fitting TRBD1. CDR3 length: 13 amino acids. Looked up from germline, CDR1 is MDHEN and CDR2 is SYDVKM. J lost 4 bases, V lost 6 bases, and 2 bases had no gene match. CDR3 sequence reads: CASRGTGVTEAFF. CDR3 nucleotide sequence: TGTGCCAGCAGAGGGACAGGGGTCACTGAAGCTTTCTTT.

The V and J genes are TRBV5-4 and TRBJ2-7, with 14 bases lining up with TRBD2. The CDR3 length is 15 residues. CDR1 and CDR2 (germline): SGHNT, YYREEE (reference sequence). J was trimmed by 8 bases and V by 1 base; bases with no gene match: 5. The CDR3 is CASSLSGTSGSQQYF. The CDR3 DNA sequence: TGTGCCAGCAGCTTGTCCGGGACTAGCGGGAGCCAGCAGTACTTC.

This chain uses TRBV5-8 with TRBJ2-1, with D perhaps assigned TRBD1 or TRBD2 (5 bases each). Germline-derived CDR1 and CDR2 are SGHTS and YDEGEE. V lost 6 bases and J 3 bases, leaving 16 bases between the germline ends. The CDR3 is made up of 15 amino acids. CDR3 DNA: TGTGCCAGCACCCCGGGGACGGTGTACTACAATGAGCAGTTCTTC. Its protein product is CASTPGTVYYNEQFF.

This clone was counted a few times. J is TRBJ1-5 and V is TRBV15; TRBD1 is a possible D gene (6 bases). The CDR3 length is 14 residues. Germline-derived CDR1 and CDR2 are LNHNV and YYDKDF (reference sequence). The ends were cut back, 4 bases at V and 4 bases at J, with 11 bases in the middle. The CDR3 here is CATSIPGDNQPQHF. CDR3 DNA sequence: TGTGCCACCAGCATACCAGGGGATAATCAGCCCCAGCATTTT.

There are a few counts of this clone. The V gene is TRBV28, the J gene TRBJ2-7, with D unclear. The ends were cut back, 5 bases at V and 2 bases at J, with 7 bases in the middle. The CDR3 extends over 12 amino acids. Germline CDR1 and CDR2: MDHEN and SYDVKM. In DNA form, the CDR3 reads TGTGCCAGCAGTGCCGCCGCCTACGAGCAGTACTTC. Translation: CASSAAAYEQYF.

The rearrangement uses TRBV30 and TRBJ2-3; no reliable D call. The CDR3 consists of 14 residues. Germline CDR1 and CDR2: GTSNPN and SVGIG (reference sequence). V lost 0 bases, J lost 1 base, and 8 bases lay in between. CDR3 bases: TGTGCCTGGAGTGTAGGGTCGGGCACAGATACGCAGTATTTT. It codes for CAWSVGSGTDTQYF.

The rearrangement joins TRBV10-2 to TRBJ2-1; 10 bases are shared with TRBD2. The V gene end was trimmed by 5 bases and the J gene end by 7 bases; junction bases not matched to a gene: 8. This CDR3 contains 15 residues. Germline CDR1 and CDR2: WSHSY and SAAADI. The CDR3 nucleotides read TGCGCCAGCAGTACTCTAGCGGGAGTTCGTAATGAGCAGTTCTTC. It encodes CASSTLAGVRNEQFF.

V gene TRBV27 combines with J gene TRBJ2-7, with a possible D match to TRBD1 (6 bases). CDR3 size: 14 residues. Germline lookup yields CDR1 MNHEY and CDR2 SMNVEV (reference sequence). V shed 3 bases and J shed 5 bases, with 14 bases lying between them. The CDR3 nucleotides are TGTGCCAGCAGTTTCAGGGGCGGGTCGGACGAGCAGTACTTC. This codes for CASSFRGGSDEQYF.

Details on this clone: Mismatch with germline at one junction end may stem from a read error. V and J are TRBV7-6 and TRBJ1-1; 7 bases are shared with TRBD1. CDR3 length equals 14 residues. Germline V CDR1 and CDR2: SGHVS, FNYEAQ. Here the CDR3 reads CASSLQGLGTEAFF. CDR3 bases: TGTGCTAGCAGCTTACAGGGGTTGGGGACTGAAGCTTTCTTT.

This clone was counted once. This chain joins TRBV21-1 and TRBJ2-7; the table assigns TRBD1, which was not confirmed against the DNA. TRBV21-1 is marked as a pseudogene. The CDR3 spans 16 residues. CDR3 region: CASSKLGGQGAYEQYF. For the CDR3, the DNA is TGTGCCAGCAGCAAACTGGGGGGACAGGGGGCCTACGAGCAGTACTTC.

This rearrangement joins TRBV6-6 to TRBJ2-7; D call uncertain. With 0 bases removed from V and 3 bases from J, the gap between germline ends came to 3 bases. Per the germline V gene, CDR1 is MNHNY and CDR2 is SVGAGI (reference sequence). This CDR3 has 12 residues. The CDR3 reads CASSYSSYEQYF. CDR3 coding DNA: TGTGCCAGCAGTTACTCCAGCTACGAGCAGTACTTC.

This chain connects TRBV27 to TRBJ2-7; 11 bases agree with TRBD1. Per the germline V gene, CDR1 is MNHEY and CDR2 is SMNVEV (reference sequence). The CDR3 is 14 amino acids. The V segment lost 5 bases and the J segment 2 bases; nucleotides outside the gene matches: 2. CDR3 loop: CASSGTGGTYEQYF. In DNA, the CDR3 is TGTGCCAGCAGTGGGACAGGGGGGACCTACGAGCAGTACTTC.

The genes are TRBV6-5 and TRBJ1-5; no clear D. CDR1 and CDR2 (germline): MNHEY, SVGAGI. V gave up 6 bases and J gave up 0 bases, with 9 bases separating them. This CDR3 is built from 14 residues. CDR3 sequence (DNA): TGTGCCAGCAGACCGGCCGATAGCAATCAGCCCCAGCATTTT. As protein: CASRPADSNQPQHF.

By proportion, this clone is medium-sized. The rearrangement joins TRBV5-5 to TRBJ2-2, with 12 bases matching TRBD1. V lost 4 bases to trimming and J lost 4 bases; unmatched junction nucleotides: 11. Germline assignment: CDR1 SGHKS and CDR2 YYEKEE (reference sequence). The CDR3 runs 18 residues. The CDR3 DNA sequence: TGTGCCAGCAGCCCAGGGGACAGGGGGCGCCGGGGCACCGGGGAGCTGTTTTTT. As protein: CASSPGDRGRRGTGELFF.

The chain couples TRBV6-6 to TRBJ2-7; D assignment may be TRBD1 or TRBD2 (5 bases each). V lost 0 bases and J 3 bases, leaving 6 bases between the germline ends. Germline assignment: CDR1 MNHNY and CDR2 SVGAGI (reference sequence). The CDR3 extends over 13 amino acids. The CDR3 protein is CASSYSGVYEQYF. The DNA of the CDR3 is TGTGCCAGCAGTTACTCGGGGGTCTACGAGCAGTACTTC.

The chain couples TRBV10-3 to TRBJ1-1; no clear D gene. CDR3 length: 15 amino acids. Looked up from germline, CDR1 is ENHRY and CDR2 is SYGVKD. V gave up 0 bases and J gave up 8 bases, with 16 bases separating them. The CDR3 reads CAISESLSGQAEAFF. The DNA for the CDR3 is TGTGCCATCAGTGAGTCCTTATCCGGTCAGGCGGAAGCTTTCTTT.

This clone was seen just once. This chain joins TRBV6-1 and TRBJ2-1; no clear D. CDR1 and CDR2 (germline): MNHNS, SASEGT. Between the trimmed V and J ends, which lost 2 bases and 0 bases, there was a span of 8 bases. This CDR3 has 15 amino acids. As DNA, the CDR3 is TGTGCCAGCAGTGAACCGGCCCGCTCCTACAATGAGCAGTTCTTC. This encodes CASSEPARSYNEQFF.

This clone was counted only a few times. The V call is TRBV7-3, the J call TRBJ2-7; D might be TRBD1 (5 bases). This CDR3 has 14 residues. V lost 3 bases and J lost 1, with 10 bases in between. Germline V gene lookup returns CDR1 SGHTA and CDR2 FQGTGA. The CDR3 sequence is CASSFTDTSYEQYF. In nucleotides, the CDR3 is TGTGCCAGCAGCTTCACGGACACTTCCTACGAGCAGTACTTC.

The chain links TRBV6-5 to TRBJ2-1; TRBD2 might be the D (5 bases). The germline V gene has CDR1 MNHEY and CDR2 SVGAGI. The CDR3 has 15 amino acids. Trimming removed 5 bases at V and 8 bases at J, with 19 bases between. CDR3 region: CASSQGLMPGDEQFF. The DNA of the CDR3 is TGTGCCAGCAGTCAAGGACTCATGCCGGGCGATGAGCAGTTCTTC.

The rearrangement uses TRBV27 and TRBJ1-2, with D perhaps TRBD1 (6 bases). The CDR3 is made up of 15 amino acids. CDR1 MNHEY and CDR2 SMNVEV come from the germline V gene (reference sequence). Trimming took 7 bases from V and 6 from J, leaving 21 bases between them. In nucleotides, the CDR3 is TGTGCCAGCACAACTACCGGGGGCGCGACTGATGGCTACACCTTC. Its translation is CASTTTGGATDGYTF.

The rearrangement links TRBV6-5 to TRBJ1-4, with 8 positions matching TRBD1. The CDR3 has 14 residues. Germline CDR1 and CDR2: MNHEY and SVGAGI. The junction had 12 bases not matched to a gene; V was cut back by 11 bases and J by 7 bases. The CDR3 DNA reads as TGTGCCGTGGAGAGACAGGGGCATGGTGAAAAACTGTTTTTT. Translation: CAVERQGHGEKLFF.